What follows describes a single TCR beta chain. Its antigen is undetermined. The assay was immunoSEQ multiplex PCR, and TCRdb's table has in-frame clones only and misses some. This sample has about 41,000 clones; about 93% occur once, and the top ten carry 6.3%. The data were obtained in a study of brain T cells in children with intractable seizures. Broader study findings: Absence of clones before surgery may stem from lower sequencing depth. HCMV serostatus was not known, and viral specificity came from CDR3 similarity only.

The sequenced cases were selected for having the highest brain T cell transcript signatures. Before surgery, patients took at least one anti-epileptic drug. Per germline, CDR1 MDHEN and CDR2 SYDVKM. V was clipped by 1 base and J by 6 bases; unmatched bases: 6. The CDR3 is 15 residues long. The chain has TRBV28 and TRBJ1-5, with 7 positions matching TRBD1. The material was peripheral blood, obtained at surgery. The receptor's source is a girl aged 2 to 9 with tuberous sclerosis and intractable seizures. CDR3 sequence: CASSLSARTGQPQHF. DNA for the CDR3: TGTGCCAGCAGTTTATCGGCCAGGACAGGTCAGCCCCAGCATTTT.